This record covers a single TCR beta chain. Antigen: not known. One entry per CDR3 protein results from TCRdb running MiXCR on the 5' RACE reads. Here the sample spans about 57,000 distinct CDR3 sequences, about 26% being singletons. The sorted Tregs were CD4+CD25+CD127-/low cells. Study-level points and caveats: Tumor Treg TCRs overlapped most with tumor naive CD4+ cells. Tumor memory CD4+ T cell TCR gene usage was found to cluster with blood and lymph node memory CD4+ cells and with lymph node naive CD4+ cells.

The germline gives CDR1 SGHRS, CDR2 YFSETQ. The CDR3 consists of 15 residues. V lost 0 bases, J lost 5 bases, and 3 bases stayed unmatched. The V and J genes are TRBV5-1 and TRBJ2-1, with 9 nucleotides matching TRBD2. The TCR comes from a female donor with breast cancer. Sequencing was carried out using tumor-infiltrating Tregs sorted from the breast tumor. CDR3 residues: CASSLGPSGNNEQFF. In DNA form, the CDR3 reads TGCGCCAGCAGCTTGGGGCCTAGCGGGAACAATGAGCAGTTCTTC.